A single sample gave rise to the 32 T cell receptor beta chains below, sequenced in a study of T cell responses to AZD1222 COVID-19 vaccine. The repertoire was sequenced with immunoSEQ multiplex PCR; TCRdb's copy has only in-frame clones and lacks some. The repertoire consists of more than 70,000 clones, with 90% occurring once and the leading ten covering 3.3%. The sequencing used peripheral blood, collected 28 days after the second AZD1222 dose. The receptor set was obtained from an adult who received the AZD1222 COVID-19 vaccine.

J is TRBJ2-2 and V is TRBV3-1 (or the pseudogene TRBV3-2); weak D call: TRBD1 (6 bases). Trimming cost V 4 bases and J 0 bases, with 12 bases left between them. Germline CDR1 and CDR2: LGHDT and YNNKEL (reference sequence). This CDR3 is built from 16 residues. Here the CDR3 reads CASSPQDSANTGELFF. The CDR3 region has the DNA TGTGCCAGCAGCCCCCAGGACAGCGCGAACACCGGGGAGCTGTTTTTT.

The chain is built from TRBV6-5 and TRBJ1-2; no clear D. Germline V CDR1 and CDR2: MNHEY, SVGAGI. V gave up 7 bases and J gave up 4 bases, with 13 bases separating them. This CDR3 region has 13 residues. This CDR3 reads CASINAGLYGYTF. The CDR3 nucleotides read TGTGCCAGCATTAACGCGGGCCTCTATGGCTACACCTTC.

J is TRBJ2-2 and V is TRBV4-2; 8 nucleotides line up with TRBD1. The V and J ends lost 4 bases and 4 bases, in that order; junction bases with no gene match: 14. Germline CDR1 LGHNA, CDR2 YNFKEQ. This CDR3 contains 18 residues. CDR3 in DNA: TGTGCCAGCAGCCGTTCATCTCCCAGACAGGGGAGCACCGGGGAGCTGTTTTTT. It yields the protein CASSRSSPRQGSTGELFF.

The chain couples TRBV23-1 to TRBJ2-1; D might be TRBD1 or TRBD2, each matching 5 bases. TRBV23-1 is identified as an open reading frame with a role that is uncertain. Deletions cut 10 bases from V and 6 bases from J, with 22 bases between. The CDR3 loop spans 15 amino acids. CDR3 loop: CATFWAGTYGNEQFF. The CDR3 nucleotides read TGCGCCACTTTCTGGGCAGGGACCTACGGCAATGAGCAGTTCTTC.

The chain uses TRBV24-1 and TRBJ1-5; D gene uncertain. The germline V gene has CDR1 KGHDR and CDR2 SFDVKD. This CDR3 has 13 amino acids. V lost 7 bases and J lost 2, with 8 bases in between. Here the CDR3 reads CATREGGNQPQHF. The CDR3 bases are TGTGCCACCAGAGAAGGCGGCAATCAGCCCCAGCATTTT.

Note on this clone: The same CDR3 also results from other DNA sequences found in this sample. The chain uses TRBV3-1 (or the pseudogene TRBV3-2) and TRBJ1-1, with TRBD1 matching 8 bases. This CDR3 has 14 amino acids. Germline V gene sequence: CDR1 LGHDT, CDR2 YNNKEL (reference sequence). V was clipped by 4 bases and J by 5 bases; unmatched bases: 6. CDR3 in amino acids: CASSLGQGGTEAFF. The CDR3 DNA sequence: TGTGCCAGCAGCCTTGGACAGGGTGGGACTGAAGCTTTCTTT.

The chain employs TRBV27 and TRBJ1-1; TRBD1 is a possible D gene (5 bases). Looked up from germline, CDR1 is MNHEY and CDR2 is SMNVEV (reference sequence). This CDR3 spans 17 amino acids. V was shortened by 3 bases and J by 3 bases, with 20 bases between the two germline ends. CDR3 DNA: TGTGCCAGCAGTTTCCAAAGACAGATTCGAGGGGACACTGAAGCTTTCTTT. Translating gives CASSFQRQIRGDTEAFF.

V and J are TRBV6-2 or TRBV6-3 and TRBJ2-2, with TRBD1 identical over 8 bases. This CDR3 spans 15 amino acids. The germline V gene has CDR1 MNHEY and CDR2 SVGEGT. Trimming took 5 bases from V and 5 from J; bases not matched to a gene: 7. The DNA of the CDR3 is TGTGCCAGCAGTGACTGGACAGGGCCTACCGGGGAGCTGTTTTTT. Protein sequence: CASSDWTGPTGELFF.

The V and J genes are TRBV7-3 and TRBJ2-1; D gene uncertain. V was clipped by 2 bases and J by 2 bases, with 4 bases between them. There are 13 residues in the CDR3. Germline V lookup: CDR1 SGHTA, CDR2 FQGTGA. CDR3 in DNA: TGTGCCAGCAGCTTAGGCCCCTACAATGAGCAGTTCTTC. This sequence encodes CASSLGPYNEQFF.

The rearrangement joins TRBV21-1 to TRBJ2-1; TRBD2 is the table's D call, not checked against the DNA. TRBV21-1 is labeled a pseudogene. The CDR3 loop spans 16 amino acids. This CDR3 reads CASSKGIRNRGNEQFF. In DNA, the CDR3 is TGTGCCAGCAGCAAAGGGATACGGAACCGGGGGAATGAGCAGTTCTTC.

The genes are TRBV11-3 and TRBJ2-2, with D hard to call. With 2 bases removed from V and 6 bases from J, the gap between germline ends came to 10 bases. The CDR3 sequence is 14 residues long. In germline, CDR1 is SGHNT, CDR2 YENEEA. The CDR3 DNA follows: TGTGCCAGCAGCTTACTTACCGGGTCCGGGGAGCTGTTTTTT. This codes for CASSLLTGSGELFF.

In this sample, this clone turned up a few times. The J gene is TRBJ2-1, the V gene TRBV5-1; D uncertain. CDR3 size: 13 residues. V gave up 0 bases and J gave up 4 bases, with 5 bases separating them. Germline CDR1 SGHRS, CDR2 YFSETQ. CDR3 nucleotide sequence: TGCGCCAGCAGCTTGGGCAGTTACAATGAGCAGTTCTTC. It is translated as CASSLGSYNEQFF.

V gene TRBV27 combines with J gene TRBJ2-7; TRBD2 is a possible D gene (5 bases). Trimming took off 7 bases at V and 0 bases at J, with 16 bases between the two ends. There are 15 residues in the CDR3. CDR1 and CDR2 (germline): MNHEY, SMNVEV (reference sequence). CDR3 protein: CASKREWSSSYEQYF. CDR3 DNA: TGTGCCAGCAAGAGGGAGTGGTCAAGCTCCTACGAGCAGTACTTC.

The CDR3: CASSRDRGETQYF. In DNA, the CDR3 is TGTGCCAGCAGCCGCGACAGGGGCGAGACCCAGTACTTC. This sequence joins TRBV7-2 and TRBJ2-5, with 8 positions matching TRBD1. The CDR3 loop spans 13 amino acids. With V trimmed by 5 bases and J by 5 bases, 4 bases remained unmatched. The germline CDR1 and CDR2 sequences are SGHTA and FQGNSA.

The rearrangement joins TRBV5-1 to TRBJ2-6, with D possibly TRBD2 on 5 matching bases. The CDR3 consists of 17 residues. Germline V lookup: CDR1 SGHRS, CDR2 YFSETQ. Between the trimmed V and J ends, which lost 3 bases and 1 base, there was a span of 14 bases. The DNA for the CDR3 is TGCGCCAGCAGCTCCCCGGGGATTCTTTCTGGGGCCAACGTCCTGACTTTC. This encodes CASSSPGILSGANVLTF.

The V call is TRBV7-2, the J call TRBJ1-3, with unresolved D. V lost 2 bases and J lost 0, with 11 bases in between. The CDR3 is 16 amino acids. Germline values: CDR1 SGHTA, CDR2 FQGNSA. This chain's CDR3 is CASSLYPGSSGNTIYF. The CDR3 coding sequence is TGTGCCAGCAGCTTATACCCCGGAAGCTCTGGAAACACCATATATTTT.

The gene calls are TRBV5-4 and TRBJ2-1, with 9 nucleotides matching TRBD2. CDR1 is SGHNT and CDR2 is YYREEE in the germline V gene (reference sequence). The CDR3 length is 16 residues. The J segment lost 5 bases and the V segment lost 4 bases, leaving 10 bases of the junction unmatched. Here the CDR3 reads CASSPLGGRVNNEQFF. The CDR3 DNA is TGTGCCAGCAGCCCGTTAGGCGGGAGGGTTAACAATGAGCAGTTCTTC.

The chain combines TRBV5-6 with TRBJ1-5; 12 nucleotides align to TRBD1. This CDR3 contains 18 residues. V gave up 3 bases and J gave up 0 bases; unmatched junction bases: 7. Germline CDR1 is SGHDT and CDR2 is YYEEEE. The CDR3 spells CASSSRDRGLYSNQPQHF. DNA for the CDR3: TGTGCCAGCAGCTCCCGGGACAGGGGGCTTTATAGCAATCAGCCCCAGCATTTT.

The table lists this clone with a few counts. V is TRBV10-3 and J is TRBJ2-7; 10 positions agree with TRBD1. J was trimmed by 5 bases and V by 7 bases; bases with no gene match: 8. This CDR3 spans 14 amino acids. Looked up from germline, CDR1 is ENHRY and CDR2 is SYGVKD. In DNA form, the CDR3 reads TGTGCCATCACTGGGGGACAGGGGTTCGACGAGCAGTACTTC. It translates to CAITGGQGFDEQYF.

V is TRBV4-1 and J is TRBJ2-7; D possibly corresponds to TRBD2 (6 bases). The CDR3 is 14 residues long. V lost 3 bases to trimming and J lost 2 bases, with 11 bases between them. Germline CDR1 MGHRA, CDR2 YSYEKL. This CDR3 reads CASSQGLPPYEQYF. As DNA, the CDR3 is TGCGCCAGCAGCCAGGGACTTCCTCCCTACGAGCAGTACTTC.

This chain links TRBV6-5 with TRBJ1-5, with unresolved D. V lost 6 bases and J 0 bases, leaving 12 bases between the germline ends. The CDR3 has 15 residues. Germline V gene sequence: CDR1 MNHEY, CDR2 SVGAGI. The CDR3 nucleotides are TGTGCCAGCAGCCAGGAACCTTATAGCAATCAGCCCCAGCATTTT. It codes for CASSQEPYSNQPQHF.

This chain joins TRBV19 and TRBJ2-7; tentatively, D is TRBD2 (6 bases). V was clipped by 2 bases and J by 7 bases, with 12 bases between them. Germline-derived CDR1 and CDR2 are LNHDA and SQIVND (reference sequence). The CDR3 contains 13 residues. CDR3 residues: CASSIRESREQYF. CDR3 DNA: TGTGCCAGTAGTATACGGGAGAGCAGGGAGCAGTACTTC.

The chain carries TRBV24-1 and TRBJ2-3; no clear D. With 3 bases removed from V and 7 bases from J, the gap between germline ends came to 10 bases. The V gene's germline CDR1 is KGHDR and CDR2 SFDVKD. The CDR3 is made up of 13 amino acids. CDR3 DNA: TGTGCCACCAGTGATGGGCTTGGGCATACGCAGTATTTT. Translation: CATSDGLGHTQYF.

V gene TRBV11-3 combines with J gene TRBJ1-2; D is uncertain. Germline V gives CDR1 SGHNT, CDR2 YENEEA. This CDR3 is built from 13 residues. V was shortened by 10 bases and J by 8 bases, with 20 bases between the two germline ends. CDR3 nucleotide sequence: TGTGCCACCTCCAGTTCTGCTAGTTACGGCTACACCTTC. Translated, it gives CATSSSASYGYTF. Complete variable domain (other parts from reference TRBV11-3 and TRBJ1-2): EAGVVQSPRYKIIEKKQPVAFWCNPISGHNTLYWYLQNLGQGPELLIRYENEEAVDDSQLPKDRFSAERLKGVDSTLKIQPAELGDSAVYLCATSSSASYGYTFGSGTRLTVV.

The J gene is TRBJ1-6, the V gene TRBV2; 11 bases map to TRBD1. Trimming cost V 8 bases and J 7 bases; bases outside gene matches: 7. This CDR3 contains 15 residues. The germline V gene encodes CDR1 SNHLY and CDR2 FYNNEI. CDR3 bases: TGTGCCAGCGCCAGGGACAGGGGGTGGAATTCACCCCTCCACTTT. Translated, it gives CASARDRGWNSPLHF.

The chain uses TRBV7-9 and TRBJ2-1; the match to TRBD2 covers 9 bases. The V gene end was trimmed by 3 bases and the J gene end by 8 bases; junction bases not matched to a gene: 14. The CDR3 sequence is 17 residues long. Germline V gene sequence: CDR1 SEHNR, CDR2 FQNEAQ (reference sequence). The CDR3 nucleotides read TGTGCCAGCAGCTTGGGGAGATTAGCGGGAGTCGGGGATGAGCAGTTCTTC. This translates into CASSLGRLAGVGDEQFF. The full variable domain, completed using reference TRBV7-9 and TRBJ2-1, is DTGVSQNPRHKITKRGQNVTFRCDPISEHNRLYWYRQTLGQGPEFLTYFQNEAQLEKSRLLSDRFSAERPKGSFSTLEIQRTEQGDSAMYLCASSLGRLAGVGDEQFFGPGTRLTVL.

The chain is built from TRBV28 and TRBJ1-4; TRBD1 aligns across 8 bases. Germline V gene lookup returns CDR1 MDHEN and CDR2 SYDVKM. V trimming: 6 bases; J trimming: 7 bases; junction bases outside the gene matches: 1. The CDR3 is 12 residues long. The DNA for the CDR3 is TGTGCCAGCAGGGACAGGGTTGAAAAACTGTTTTTT. This encodes CASRDRVEKLFF.

The rearrangement links TRBV28 to TRBJ1-2; TRBD1 agrees at 8 bases. This CDR3 contains 17 residues. V gave up 3 bases and J gave up 3 bases; unmatched junction bases: 12. Germline values: CDR1 MDHEN, CDR2 SYDVKM. Here the CDR3 reads CASSLILFDRGHYGYTF. In DNA, the CDR3 is TGTGCCAGCAGTTTGATTCTTTTTGACAGGGGCCACTATGGCTACACCTTC.

V is TRBV5-6 and J is TRBJ2-3, with 8 bases that match TRBD2. Trimming at V came to 0 bases and at J to 5 bases, leaving 5 bases not matched to a gene. The CDR3 runs 15 residues. Germline CDR1 and CDR2: SGHDT and YYEEEE. The CDR3: CASSLGGGRGDTQYF. The CDR3 DNA is TGTGCCAGCAGCTTGGGCGGGGGGCGTGGAGATACGCAGTATTTT.

The chain couples TRBV18 to TRBJ1-2, with D perhaps matching TRBD1 (6 bases). V was trimmed by 2 bases and J by 1 base, leaving 11 bases between them. CDR1 and CDR2 (germline): KGHSH, LQKENI. CDR3 size: 15 residues. The CDR3 DNA reads TGTGCCAGCTCACCAACGGGACAACGTAACTATGGCTACACCTTC. This translates into CASSPTGQRNYGYTF.

The chain links TRBV4-2 to TRBJ2-1; 12 nucleotides match TRBD2. From germline, CDR1 is LGHNA and CDR2 YNFKEQ. This CDR3 has 19 amino acids. Trimming at V came to 3 bases and at J to 2 bases, leaving 11 bases not matched to a gene. DNA for the CDR3: TGTGCCAGCAGCCAGCAACTAGCGGGGGGTAGAACGACCTACAATGAGCAGTTCTTC. Residues: CASSQQLAGGRTTYNEQFF.

CDR3 protein: CASSVDQGSYGYTF. The DNA of the CDR3 is TGTGCCAGCAGCGTAGACCAGGGCTCCTATGGCTACACCTTC. This chain joins TRBV9 and TRBJ1-2; possible D gene TRBD1, 5 bases. Deletions cut 0 bases from V and 4 bases from J, with 10 bases between. Germline CDR1 reads SGDLS; CDR2 reads YYNGEE. The CDR3 is made up of 14 amino acids.